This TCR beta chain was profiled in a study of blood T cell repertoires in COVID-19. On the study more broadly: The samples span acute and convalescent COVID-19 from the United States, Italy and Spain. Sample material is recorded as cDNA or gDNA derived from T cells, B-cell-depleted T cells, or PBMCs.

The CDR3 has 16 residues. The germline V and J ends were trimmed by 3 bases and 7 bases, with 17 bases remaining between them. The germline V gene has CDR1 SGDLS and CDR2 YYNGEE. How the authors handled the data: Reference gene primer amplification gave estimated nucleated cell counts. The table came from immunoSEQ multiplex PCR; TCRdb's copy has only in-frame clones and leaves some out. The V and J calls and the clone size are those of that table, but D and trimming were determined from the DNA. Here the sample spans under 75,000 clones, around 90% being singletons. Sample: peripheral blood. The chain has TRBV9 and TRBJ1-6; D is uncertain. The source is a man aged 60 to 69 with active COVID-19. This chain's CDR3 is CASSAPGSSPNSPLHF. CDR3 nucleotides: TGTGCCAGCAGCGCCCCCGGGTCCTCGCCGAATTCACCCCTCCACTTT.